These 10 T cell receptor beta chains originate from one sample sequenced in a study of shared clonotypes between healthy human individuals. Some clones are missing from TCRdb's copy, which holds only in-frame ones; the method was immunoSEQ multiplex PCR. The sample includes 2.5 million or so clones, approximately 92% of them seen just once. The sample consisted of naive CD4+ T cells sorted from blood. The sample's subset: CD45RA+ positively selected. These TCRs come from a young man in good health.

The rearrangement links TRBV30 to TRBJ2-2; 10 positions match TRBD1. The germline V gene encodes CDR1 GTSNPN and CDR2 SVGIG (reference sequence). The CDR3 loop spans 18 amino acids. With 1 base clipped from V and 4 bases from J, the junction kept 12 bases outside the gene matches. Here the CDR3 DNA reads TGTGCCTGGAGTGCAATGACAGGGGGCGGAAAAGTCACCGGGGAGCTGTTTTTT. It is translated as CAWSAMTGGGKVTGELFF. The whole variable domain, remainder taken from reference TRBV30 and TRBJ2-2, is SQTIHQWPATLVQPVGSPLSLECTVEGTSNPNLYWYRQAAGRGLQLLFYSVGIGQISSEVPQNLSASRPQDRQFILSSKKLLLSDSGFYLCAWSAMTGGGKVTGELFFGEGSRLTVL.

The sample holds one count of this clone. Other DNA sequences in the same sample also yield this CDR3. This chain joins TRBV5-1 and TRBJ1-4, with 7 bases fitting TRBD1. J lost 5 bases, V lost 5 bases, and 6 bases had no gene match. CDR1 is SGHRS, CDR2 YFSETQ, per germline. This CDR3 spans 14 amino acids. The CDR3 DNA reads as TGCGCCAGCAGGACCGGGACAGCGAATGAAAAACTGTTTTTT. It translates to CASRTGTANEKLFF.

This chain links TRBV19 with TRBJ2-7; the match to TRBD1 covers 11 bases. Trimming removed 5 bases from V and 6 bases from J; junction bases left unmatched: 15. The CDR3 is 17 amino acids. Per the germline V gene, CDR1 is LNHDA and CDR2 is SQIVND (reference sequence). The CDR3 sequence is CASSGNTKGQGEREQYF. In DNA form, the CDR3 reads TGTGCCAGTAGTGGAAATACCAAGGGACAGGGGGAGCGCGAGCAGTACTTC.

The CDR3 sequence is CASITVAEAFF. CDR3 DNA: TGTGCCAGCATCACGGTAGCTGAAGCTTTCTTT. The chain employs TRBV6-5 and TRBJ1-1, with no clear D. The CDR3 length is 11 residues. Germline V CDR1 and CDR2: MNHEY, SVGAGI. V lost 7 bases, J lost 6 bases, and 9 bases lay in between.

To note about this clone: The sample contains more than one DNA sequence encoding this CDR3. This chain links TRBV30 with TRBJ1-2; 8 bases fit TRBD1. In germline, CDR1 is GTSNPN, CDR2 SVGIG (reference sequence). The CDR3 has 12 residues. J lost 6 bases, V lost 2 bases, and 2 bases had no gene match. The CDR3 sequence: CAWSLQGDGYTF. CDR3 coding DNA: TGTGCCTGGAGTTTACAGGGGGATGGCTACACCTTC.

The V call is TRBV7-9, the J call TRBJ1-1; perhaps TRBD1 as D (6 bases). Looked up from germline, CDR1 is SEHNR and CDR2 is FQNEAQ (reference sequence). Trimming removed 5 bases from V and 8 bases from J, with 15 bases in between. The CDR3 length is 13 residues. The CDR3 spells CASSLLTGQEAFF. CDR3 nucleotides: TGTGCCAGCAGCCTACTGACAGGCCAGGAAGCTTTCTTT.

The chain joins TRBV5-4 to TRBJ2-5; D is possibly TRBD2 (6 bases). This CDR3 is 16 amino acids long. Germline-derived CDR1 and CDR2 are SGHNT and YYREEE (reference sequence). V lost 3 bases and J lost 1, with 16 bases in between. The CDR3 here is CASSSGLALVQETQYF. CDR3 sequence (DNA): TGTGCCAGCAGCTCGGGACTCGCCCTCGTCCAAGAGACCCAGTACTTC.

The V gene is TRBV28, the J gene TRBJ1-2; possibly TRBD1 for D (6 bases). CDR1 and CDR2 from the germline V gene are MDHEN and SYDVKM. This CDR3 comprises 18 residues. Between the trimmed V and J ends, which lost 2 bases and 5 bases, there was a span of 24 bases. CDR3 coding DNA: TGTGCCAGCAGTTTACCCCTCGCCGGGACCGGGGGCATTTATGGCTACACCTTC. Its protein product is CASSLPLAGTGGIYGYTF.

The chain combines TRBV7-9 with TRBJ2-7; 7 nucleotides line up with TRBD2. J gave up 0 bases and V 4 bases, and 3 bases lay outside the gene matches. Germline lookup yields CDR1 SEHNR and CDR2 FQNEAQ (reference sequence). CDR3 length: 14 amino acids. CDR3 protein: CASSSAGLSYEQYF. CDR3 sequence (DNA): TGTGCCAGCAGCTCAGCGGGGCTCTCCTACGAGCAGTACTTC. The full variable domain, rest sourced from reference TRBV7-9 and TRBJ2-7, is DTGVSQNPRHKITKRGQNVTFRCDPISEHNRLYWYRQTLGQGPEFLTYFQNEAQLEKSRLLSDRFSAERPKGSFSTLEIQRTEQGDSAMYLCASSSAGLSYEQYFGPGTRLTVT.

This clone occurred once. This sequence joins TRBV10-2 and TRBJ1-4; TRBD1 might be the D (5 bases). Looked up from germline, CDR1 is WSHSY and CDR2 is SAAADI. V lost 1 base to trimming and J lost 11 bases, with 8 bases between them. This CDR3 is 12 amino acids long. The CDR3 nucleotides are TGCGCCAGCAGTGAGTGGGGGGGGAAACTGTTTTTT. Residues: CASSEWGGKLFF.